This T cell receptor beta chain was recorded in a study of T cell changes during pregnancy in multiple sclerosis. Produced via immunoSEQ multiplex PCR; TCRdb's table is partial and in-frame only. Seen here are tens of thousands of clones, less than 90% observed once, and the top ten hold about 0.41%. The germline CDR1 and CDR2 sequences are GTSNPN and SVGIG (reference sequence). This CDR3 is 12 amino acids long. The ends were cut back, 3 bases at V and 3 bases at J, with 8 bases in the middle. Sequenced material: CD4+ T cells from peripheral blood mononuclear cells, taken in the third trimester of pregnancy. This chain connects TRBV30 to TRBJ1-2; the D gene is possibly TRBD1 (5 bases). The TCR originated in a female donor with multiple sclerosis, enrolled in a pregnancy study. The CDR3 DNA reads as TGTGCCTGGAGCTGGGGCTACTATGGCTACACCTTC. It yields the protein CAWSWGYYGYTF.